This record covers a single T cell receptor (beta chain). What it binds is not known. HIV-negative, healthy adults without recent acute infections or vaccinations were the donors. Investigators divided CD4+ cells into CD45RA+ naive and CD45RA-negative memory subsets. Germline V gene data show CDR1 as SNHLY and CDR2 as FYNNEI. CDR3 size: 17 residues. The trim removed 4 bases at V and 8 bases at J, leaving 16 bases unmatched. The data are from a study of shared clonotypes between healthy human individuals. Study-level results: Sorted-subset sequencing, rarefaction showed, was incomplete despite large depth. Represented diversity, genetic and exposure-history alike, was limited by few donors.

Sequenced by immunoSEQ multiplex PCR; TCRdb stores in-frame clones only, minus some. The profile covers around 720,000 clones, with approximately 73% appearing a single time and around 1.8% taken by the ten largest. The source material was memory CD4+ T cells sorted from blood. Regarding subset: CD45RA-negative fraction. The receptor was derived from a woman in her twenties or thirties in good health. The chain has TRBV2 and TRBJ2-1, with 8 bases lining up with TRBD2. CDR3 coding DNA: TGTGCCAGCAGTGCGTGGAATAGCGCGGGAGGTTGGGATGAGCAGTTCTTC. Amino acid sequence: CASSAWNSAGGWDEQFF.